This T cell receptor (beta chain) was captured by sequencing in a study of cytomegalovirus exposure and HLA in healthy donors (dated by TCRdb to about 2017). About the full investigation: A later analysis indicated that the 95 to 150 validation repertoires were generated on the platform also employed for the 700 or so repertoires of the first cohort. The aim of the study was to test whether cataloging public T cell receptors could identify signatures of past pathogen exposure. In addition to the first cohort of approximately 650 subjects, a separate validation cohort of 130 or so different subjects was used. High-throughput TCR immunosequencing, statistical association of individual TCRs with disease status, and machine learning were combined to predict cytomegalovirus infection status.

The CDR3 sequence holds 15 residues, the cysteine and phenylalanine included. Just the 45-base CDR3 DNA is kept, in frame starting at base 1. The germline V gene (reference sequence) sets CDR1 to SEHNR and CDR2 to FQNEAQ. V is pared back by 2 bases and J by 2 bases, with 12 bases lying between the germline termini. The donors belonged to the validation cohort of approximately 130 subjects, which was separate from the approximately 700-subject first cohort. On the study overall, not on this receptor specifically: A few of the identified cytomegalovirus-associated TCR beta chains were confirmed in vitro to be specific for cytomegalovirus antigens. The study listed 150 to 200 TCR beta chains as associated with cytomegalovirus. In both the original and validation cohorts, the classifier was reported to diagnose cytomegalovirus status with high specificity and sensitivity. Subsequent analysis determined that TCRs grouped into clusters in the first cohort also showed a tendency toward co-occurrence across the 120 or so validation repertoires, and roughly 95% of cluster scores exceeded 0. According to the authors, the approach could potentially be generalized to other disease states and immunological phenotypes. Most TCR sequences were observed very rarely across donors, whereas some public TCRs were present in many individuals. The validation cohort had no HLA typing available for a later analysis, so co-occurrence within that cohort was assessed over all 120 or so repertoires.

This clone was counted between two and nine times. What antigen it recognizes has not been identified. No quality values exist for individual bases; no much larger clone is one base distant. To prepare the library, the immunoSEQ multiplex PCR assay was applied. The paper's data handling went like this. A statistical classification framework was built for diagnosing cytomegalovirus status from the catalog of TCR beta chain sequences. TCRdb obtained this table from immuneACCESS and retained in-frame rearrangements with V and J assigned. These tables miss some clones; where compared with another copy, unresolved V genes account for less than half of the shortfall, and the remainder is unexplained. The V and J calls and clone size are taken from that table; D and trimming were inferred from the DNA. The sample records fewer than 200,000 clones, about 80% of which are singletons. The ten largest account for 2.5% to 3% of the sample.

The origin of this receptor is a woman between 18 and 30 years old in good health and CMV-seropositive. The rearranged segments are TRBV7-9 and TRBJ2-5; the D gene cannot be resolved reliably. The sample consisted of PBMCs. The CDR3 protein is CASSLYRLTQETQYF. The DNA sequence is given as TGTGCCAGCAGCTTATACCGGTTGACTCAAGAGACCCAGTACTTC.